This passage covers 6 T cell receptor beta chains from one sample sequenced in a study of CD8 T cells in Susac syndrome. The authors reverse transcribed roughly 0.5 to 1 ug RNA with random hexamers. TCRdb reprocessed the immunoSEQ multiplex PCR reads with MiXCR, giving one entry per CDR3 protein. Of some 120,000 distinct CDR3 sequences listed, under 95% were seen once; the top ten hold about 0.23%. The source material was CD8+ T cells from PBMCs. Receptors were obtained from a human donor with multiple sclerosis.

V gene TRBV27 combines with J gene TRBJ2-2; no clear D gene. Trimming shortened V by 5 bases and J by 6 bases, and 10 bases separated the two germline ends. Germline lookup yields CDR1 MNHEY and CDR2 SMNVEV (reference sequence). This CDR3 comprises 13 residues. The CDR3 bases are TGTGCCAGCAGTCCAACTGCCCCCGGGGAGCTGTTTTTT. This gives the protein CASSPTAPGELFF.

V and J are TRBV4-3 and TRBJ2-1; TRBD2 matches 7 bases. Germline V gene sequence: CDR1 LGHNA, CDR2 YSLEER. The CDR3 spans 17 residues. Germline trimming cut 1 base from V and 4 bases from J; bases unmatched to any gene: 10. Here the CDR3 reads CASSQGVVGGPYNEQFF. In DNA, the CDR3 is TGCGCCAGCAGCCAAGGGGTGGTGGGAGGGCCTTACAATGAGCAGTTCTTC.

This clonotype was recorded only once. The chain joins TRBV3-1 to TRBJ1-2; TRBD1 matches at 12 bases. After removal of 0 bases from V and 0 bases from J, the junction contained 2 bases not matched to a gene. Germline loops: CDR1 LGHDT, CDR2 YNNKEL (reference sequence). The CDR3 loop spans 17 amino acids. The CDR3 is CASSQEGQGAPNYGYTF. CDR3 bases: TGTGCCAGCAGCCAAGAGGGACAGGGGGCTCCTAACTATGGCTACACCTTC.

The chain couples TRBV4-1 to TRBJ2-3; D gene uncertain. The CDR3 contains 15 residues. Germline V gene sequence: CDR1 MGHRA, CDR2 YSYEKL. The V and J ends lost 3 bases and 2 bases respectively, with 12 bases between them. CDR3 DNA sequence: TGCGCCAGCAGCCATTCCGTGGGGTCCACAGATACGCAGTATTTT. Its translation is CASSHSVGSTDTQYF.

The chain carries TRBV10-3 and TRBJ1-1; TRBD1 aligns across 8 bases. The CDR3 is 15 amino acids. V dropped 3 bases and J dropped 0; count of bases not matched to a gene: 3. Germline CDR1 is ENHRY and CDR2 is SYGVKD. In nucleotides, the CDR3 is TGTGCCATCAGTGACCTACAGGGGGTGAACACTGAAGCTTTCTTT. Translated, it gives CAISDLQGVNTEAFF.

Only one count was recorded for this clonotype. DNA for the CDR3: TGTGCCAGCAGCCCCGGGACAGGGGGACTGGACACTGAAGCTTTCTTT. This translates into CASSPGTGGLDTEAFF. The chain couples TRBV7-9 to TRBJ1-1; 11 bases are shared with TRBD1. Looked up from germline, CDR1 is SEHNR and CDR2 is FQNEAQ (reference sequence). The ends lost 5 bases at V and 3 bases at J; junction bases unmatched: 8. This CDR3 comprises 16 residues.